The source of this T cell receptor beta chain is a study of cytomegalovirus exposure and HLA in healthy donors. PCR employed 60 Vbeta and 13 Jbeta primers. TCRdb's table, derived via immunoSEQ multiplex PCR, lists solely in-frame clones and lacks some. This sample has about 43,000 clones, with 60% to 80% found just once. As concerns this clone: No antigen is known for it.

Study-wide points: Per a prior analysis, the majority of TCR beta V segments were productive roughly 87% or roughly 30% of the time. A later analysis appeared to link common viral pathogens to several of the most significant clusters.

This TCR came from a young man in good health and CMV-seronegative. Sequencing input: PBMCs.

As DNA, the CDR3 is TGTGCCAGCAGCGTAGCATCTAGCGGGAGTCTGGGGAATGAGCAGTTCTTC. Protein product: CASSVASSGSLGNEQFF. The chain is built from TRBV9 and TRBJ2-1; TRBD2 aligns across 10 bases. J was trimmed by 7 bases and V by 0 bases; bases with no gene match: 10. Germline V gene lookup returns CDR1 SGDLS and CDR2 YYNGEE. CDR3 size: 17 residues.